The sequence of this T cell receptor beta chain was determined in a study of T cell repertoires in cytomegalovirus infection. Study-level information: Recently identified HLA-C-restricted CMV epitopes and well-studied HLA-B-restricted CMV epitopes were used by the study. Study observations and caveats: Ex vivo, HLA-C-restricted CMV-specific TCR beta clonotypes prevailed over the rest of the response.

The CDR3 totals 20 residues. Germline CDR1 reads MNHEY; CDR2 reads SVGAGI. Germline trimming cut 2 bases from V and 9 bases from J; bases unmatched to any gene: 20. MiXCR, run by TCRdb on the reads, gives a single entry per CDR3 protein. Of under 350,000 distinct CDR3 sequences listed, roughly a fifth were seen once; the top ten hold about 21%. This clonotype was counted at least ten times. The target antigen is unknown. This receptor was taken from a human donor in good health (CMV status not recorded). Some clones in this sample may be carry-over from other donors' samples. This specimen was cultured PBMCs, taken from culture after CMV antigen stimulation. This chain connects TRBV6-5 to TRBJ2-1; 12 positions match TRBD2. The DNA of the CDR3 is TGTGCCAGCAGTTACCCCCGCCCACCTCTTACTAGCGGGAGGTGGACTGAGCAGTTCTTC. This encodes CASSYPRPPLTSGRWTEQFF.